This T cell receptor beta chain is drawn from a study of tumor and adjacent non-tumor tissue in lung cancer. Germline-derived CDR1 and CDR2 are SGHNT and YYREEE (reference sequence). This CDR3 comprises 15 residues. The template was RNA from unsorted bulk tissue. This non-tumor lung sample came from over 3 cm beyond the tumor edge. For this clonotype: The junction departs from the called germline gene at one end, perhaps through a read error.

TCRbeta libraries were built with three rounds of nested PCR, modified from ARM-PCR. In TCRdb, the multiplex PCR reads were re-called with MiXCR into one record per CDR3 protein. The sample records 85,000 to 130,000 distinct CDR3 sequences, over 55% being singletons. The chain carries TRBV5-4 and TRBJ1-2; the D is unclear. Material: distant non-tumor lung tissue. The sequence was collected from a man aged 30-40 years with non-small cell lung cancer. DNA for the CDR3: TGTGTCAGCAGCTCAACCACCGGAATGAGCTATGGCCACACCTTC. Protein product: CVSSSTTGMSYGHTF.